A selection of T cell receptor beta chains follows, all from one sample in a study of low-dose radiotherapy and immunotherapy resistance in tumors. Via MiXCR, TCRdb re-called the reads, giving one row per CDR3 protein. The repertoire holds around 60,000 distinct CDR3 sequences, with around a quarter as singletons. The sample in question was PBMCs, obtained after low-dose radiotherapy plus immunotherapy. These TCRs come from a male donor with prostate cancer. Both conserved end residues are part of each CDR3. The D gene is left open where the match is weak. For some rows the clone size is stated as once, few or many, or as a class when expanded; others skip it.

d_gene	abundance	v_gene	j_gene	CDR3aa	CDR3nt
.	many	TRBV14	TRBJ2-7	CASSQDWGNSYEQYF	TGTGCCAGCAGCCAAGACTGGGGCAACTCCTACGAGCAGTACTTC
.	many	TRBV2	TRBJ2-5	CASSEKRQETQYF	TGTGCCAGCAGTGAAAAGCGGCAAGAGACCCAGTACTTC
.	.	TRBV7-2	TRBJ2-7	CASSLAFSRVVWEQYF	TGTGCCAGCAGCTTAGCGTTTTCGAGGGTGGTATGGGAGCAGTACTTC
TRBD2	.	TRBV9	TRBJ2-1	CASSPLAGGNEQFF	TGTGCCAGCAGCCCCCTAGCGGGGGGGAATGAGCAGTTCTTC
.	.	TRBV3-1	TRBJ2-7	CASSQAGQRSVYF	TGTGCCAGCAGCCAAGCCGGTCAGCGCTCGGTGTACTTC
.	many	TRBV7-9	TRBJ2-7	CASSLTGPVVATEQYF	TGTGCCAGCAGCTTAACTGGCCCGGTAGTGGCCACCGAGCAGTACTTC
TRBD1	many	TRBV5-1	TRBJ2-1	CASSLAAGTGIYDEQFF	TGCGCCAGCAGCTTGGCCGCCGGGACAGGGATTTACGATGAGCAGTTCTTC
TRBD1	many	TRBV28	TRBJ1-4	CASSSRQGATNEKLFF	TGTGCCAGCAGTTCTCGACAGGGGGCTACTAATGAAAAACTGTTTTTT
TRBD1	once	TRBV18	TRBJ2-7	CASSPRTGGFHEQYF	TGTGCCAGCTCACCAAGGACAGGGGGTTTCCACGAGCAGTACTTC
TRBD1	many	TRBV20-1	TRBJ2-3	CSASGTGGPADTQYF	TGCAGTGCTTCCGGGACAGGGGGCCCCGCAGATACGCAGTATTTT
.	once	TRBV6-2/TRBV6-3	TRBJ2-5	CASSQGQETQYF	TGTGCCAGCAGCCAGGGACAAGAGACCCAGTACTTC
TRBD2	medium-sized	TRBV4-1	TRBJ2-1	CASSQVFVPTSGGAGHNEQFF	TGCGCCAGCAGCCAAGTATTTGTGCCGACTAGCGGGGGGGCTGGTCACAATGAGCAGTTCTTC
TRBD2	many	TRBV5-1	TRBJ2-7	CASSQRATSGSYEQYF	TGCGCCAGCAGCCAGAGGGCGACTAGCGGTTCCTATGAGCAGTACTTC
.	many	TRBV6-1	TRBJ2-3	CASSEAPGSTDTQYF	TGTGCCAGCAGTGAAGCCCCGGGGAGCACAGATACGCAGTATTTT
.	.	TRBV12-3/TRBV12-4	TRBJ2-2	CAISEGPSGELFF	TGTGCAATCAGTGAGGGCCCCAGCGGGGAGCTGTTTTTT
.	many	TRBV29-1	TRBJ2-7	CSGTVGGGYEQYF	TGCAGCGGCACCGTGGGGGGTGGCTACGAGCAGTACTTC
TRBD2	many	TRBV6-2/TRBV6-3	TRBJ2-2	CASSAPPGTSGRGELFF	TGTGCCAGCAGTGCCCCCCCCGGGACTAGCGGACGGGGGGAGCTGTTTTTT
.	.	TRBV5-1	TRBJ1-1	CASTNQTSMYLCASSRELEALF	.
TRBD1	many	TRBV12-3/TRBV12-4	TRBJ1-2	CASSGTEYGYTF	TGTGCCAGCAGTGGGACAGAATATGGCTACACCTTC
TRBD2	.	TRBV20-1	TRBJ2-1	CSASGLAGGLYNEHFF	TGCAGTGCCTCGGGACTAGCGGGGGGGCTCTACAATGAGCATTTCTTC
TRBD1	many	TRBV12-3/TRBV12-4	TRBJ2-1	CASSAVGTGLDEQFF	TGTGCCAGCAGCGCGGTAGGGACAGGGCTTGATGAGCAGTTCTTC
TRBD2	many	TRBV7-2	TRBJ2-7	CASRETSGGSTYEQYF	TGTGCCAGCAGGGAAACTAGCGGGGGGTCAACCTACGAGCAGTACTTC
TRBD1	.	TRBV5-1	TRBJ2-1	CASSGGRNRGRWYNEQFF	TGCGCCAGCAGCGGCGGCCGGAACAGGGGGCGATGGTACAATGAGCAGTTCTTC
TRBD2	.	TRBV12-3/TRBV12-4	TRBJ2-3	CASSNSGGNTQYF	TGTGCCAGCAGCAATAGCGGGGGGAATACGCAGTATTTT
TRBD2	many	TRBV5-1	TRBJ2-1	CASTQPPASGTGEQFF	TGCGCCAGCACCCAACCGCCGGCTAGCGGGACGGGAGAGCAGTTCTTC
.	.	TRBV29-1	TRBJ2-7	CSVLRQYEQYF	TGCAGCGTGTTACGTCAATACGAGCAGTACTTC
TRBD2	many	TRBV27	TRBJ2-7	CASSPGLAGAFYEQYF	TGTGCCAGCAGTCCGGGACTAGCGGGAGCCTTTTACGAGCAGTACTTC
TRBD1	medium-sized	TRBV6-6	TRBJ2-7	CASSTGQGAYEQYF	TGTGCCAGCAGTACGGGACAGGGGGCGTACGAGCAGTACTTC